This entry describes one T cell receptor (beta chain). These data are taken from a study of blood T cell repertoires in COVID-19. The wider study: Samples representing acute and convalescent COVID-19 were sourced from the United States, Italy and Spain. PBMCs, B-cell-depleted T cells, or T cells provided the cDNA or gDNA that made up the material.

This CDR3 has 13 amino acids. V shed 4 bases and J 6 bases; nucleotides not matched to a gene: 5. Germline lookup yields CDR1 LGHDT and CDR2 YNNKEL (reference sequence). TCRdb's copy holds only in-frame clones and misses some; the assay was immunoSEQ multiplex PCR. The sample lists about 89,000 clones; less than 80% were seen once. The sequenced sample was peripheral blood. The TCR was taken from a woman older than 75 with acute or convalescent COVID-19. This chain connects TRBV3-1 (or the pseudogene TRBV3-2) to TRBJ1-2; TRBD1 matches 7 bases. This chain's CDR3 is CASSRGTGDGYTF. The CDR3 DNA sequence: TGTGCCAGCAGCCGGGGTACAGGGGATGGCTACACCTTC.